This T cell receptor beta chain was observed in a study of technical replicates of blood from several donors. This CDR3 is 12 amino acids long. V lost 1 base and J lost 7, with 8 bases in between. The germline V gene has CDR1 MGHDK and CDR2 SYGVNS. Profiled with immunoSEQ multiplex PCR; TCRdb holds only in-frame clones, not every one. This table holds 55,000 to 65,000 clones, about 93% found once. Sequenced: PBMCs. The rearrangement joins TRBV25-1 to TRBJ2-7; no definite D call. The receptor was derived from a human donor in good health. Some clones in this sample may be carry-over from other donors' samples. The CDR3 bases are TGTGCCAGCAGTGAATGGGCAGGAGAGCAGTACTTC. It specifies CASSEWAGEQYF.